This TCR beta chain was profiled in a study of cytomegalovirus exposure and HLA in healthy donors (dated by TCRdb to 2017 to 2019). Background for the entire study: According to an earlier analysis of a few hundred of the donors, roughly 180 million T cells yielded over 90 million unique TCR beta sequences and approximately 300 Gb of sequence data. An early release that covered roughly 600 HLA-typed donors contained approximately 290 gigabases of sequencing data and tens of millions of unique TCR sequences. The genetic ancestry cluster associated with self-reported Caucasian donors included 65% to 90% of the approximately 400 genotyped donors. The study aimed to test whether cataloging public T cell receptors could reveal signatures of past pathogen exposure. The T cell repertoires of roughly 660 subjects were profiled by immunosequencing and related to cytomegalovirus serostatus. Besides the first cohort of some 670 subjects, a separate validation cohort made up of roughly 120 different subjects was used. To predict cytomegalovirus infection status, the study brought together high-throughput TCR immunosequencing, statistical association of individual TCRs with disease status, and machine learning. A later analysis re-analyzed previously published TCR beta repertoires from about 730 donors and added high-resolution HLA genotyping to study TCR occurrence patterns. Rather than drawing on any new phenotypic data, the later analysis identified candidate immune exposures from TCR beta sequences and the way those sequences occurred across donors. In an earlier analysis of 587 of the donors, high-throughput TCR beta sequencing was used to judge whether each TCR beta V gene segment behaved as functional or pseudogenic. Donor age, sex, ethnicity and CMV serostatus were compiled alongside the repertoire data. A later genetic analysis took genome-wide SNP genotypes for about 55% of the roughly 700 donors and used that subset as a discovery cohort. Every repertoire in the discovery cohort had been generated on one and the same sequencing platform. HLA typing included class I and class II loci at four-digit resolution. The number of typed donors differed by locus: about 629-630 for A, B, C, DRB1 and DQB1; 522 for DQA1; approximately 610 for DPA1; and some 430 for DPB1. Four to six DR-DQ haplotypes were handled as single units for association and clustering, since linkage in the cohort was strong. Among 300 to 500 genotyped donors of the cohort, an average of roughly 230,000 unique TCR beta nucleotide sequences was sequenced per donor, of which about 19% were non-productive. The research as a whole found: According to a later analysis, TCR association rates differed among HLA loci, with DRB1 alleles showing the most associated TCRs and HLA-C alleles showing the fewest. Only TCR beta chains were sequenced in this cohort, and the absence of alpha or paired-chain data limited detectable features. According to a later analysis, most CMV-associated TCR beta chains appeared to be HLA-restricted, and the HLA associations seemed to be driven largely by CMV exposure. In a later analysis, 16,951 TCR beta sequences were associated with specific HLA alleles at a false discovery rate of 0.05. Across donors, most TCR sequences were observed very rarely, whereas some public TCRs were present in many individuals. Because counts were too low, some 17 rarely observed V segments, including chromosome 9 orphons, were excluded from the earlier analysis of some 590 of the donors. A later genetic analysis reported fewer N-insertions in productive TCRs among donors in an Asian-associated ancestry cluster than the roughly 700-donor mean. A cluster of highly shared sequence variants was judged likely to be a technical artifact of the sequencing pipeline. The 87-base-pair reads could not distinguish some IMGT-functional V segments, including TRBV6-2 and TRBV6-3, so those segments were excluded. In an earlier analysis of around 600 of the donors, most TCR beta V segments appeared in productive rearrangements about 87% or about 30% of the time, broadly matching IMGT annotations. In a later genetic analysis, a missense DCLRE1C variant was associated with V-gene and J-gene trimming of TCR beta chains, and the association was replicated in an independent cohort. Correlated functional status among segregating V segments might reflect linkage disequilibrium, but an unknown experimental factor could not be ruled out. Cytomegalovirus status was reported to be diagnosed by the classifier with high specificity and sensitivity in both the original and validation cohorts. Compared with equally common non-associated chains, HLA-associated TCR beta chains in a later analysis were more clonally expanded and had lower generation probabilities. For the cohort, immune exposure information was limited to CMV serostatus. The authors suggested that the approach could potentially be generalized to other disease states and immunological phenotypes. The study listed around 160 TCR beta chains as associated with cytomegalovirus. Roughly uniform sequencing depth across donors was assumed in presence/absence analyses, although this assumption may not hold. Several of the top co-occurrence clusters appeared to be linked to parvovirus B19, influenza, CMV and Epstein-Barr virus, according to a later analysis. A further reported finding was that TCR beta sequences accurately predicted the HLA-A and HLA-B alleles for most subjects in the first cohort. When HLA alleles, especially DR and DQ, strongly co-occurred, TCR associations were difficult to assign to individual alleles. Because HLA typing was missing for some donors at each locus, association tests included only the typed subset. A few of the identified cytomegalovirus-associated TCR beta chains were confirmed in vitro to be specific for cytomegalovirus antigens.

The cohort comprised 710 or so healthy bone marrow donors. Cohort members were all nominally healthy when sampled, although unrecorded immune exposures were likely present. The donor tested CMV seropositive, placing the donor among the roughly 300 seropositive members of the cohort. Every donor gave a peripheral blood sample, and the peripheral blood mononuclear cells from that sample were used for TCR beta sequencing. The Qiagen DNeasy Blood Extraction Kit was used to extract genomic DNA from the blood cell samples. The library was built by means of the immunoSEQ multiplex PCR assay. The multiplex PCR relied on a mix of 60 forward primers for TCR Vbeta segments and 13 reverse primers for TCR Jbeta segments. The CDR3 region of rearranged TCR beta genes was amplified from genomic DNA by a multiplex PCR assay. Amplified TCR beta libraries were sequenced as 87-base-pair reads on the Illumina HiSeq System. In the source study's methods: Across the 700 or so repertoires, a later analysis counted 80 million or so unique TCR beta chains, around 11 million of which were shared by at least two donors. To remove PCR and sequencing errors, raw reads were error-corrected and collapsed into unique sequences using a nearest-neighbor algorithm that merged closely related sequences. V, D and J gene segments were assigned by aligning CDR3 sequences to IMGT reference sequences. For a sequence to be retained, a match of at least six nucleotides was required to both a V gene segment and a J gene segment. Rearrangements were classified as productive when the CDR3 lacked stop codons and remained in frame with V and J, and all other rearrangements were classified as non-productive. Following IMGT convention, CDR3 was defined as the stretch from the second conserved V-encoded cysteine to the conserved J-encoded phenylalanine. Sequences without an unambiguous match to a single V gene segment were excluded from the earlier analysis of approximately 600 of the donors. An earlier analysis of 587 of the donors called V segments functional above 56.7% productive rearrangements and segregating when the between-donor standard deviation exceeded 5%. A statistical classification framework was built for diagnosing cytomegalovirus status from the catalog of TCR beta chain sequences. In a later analysis, V and J genes were assigned by comparing TCR nucleotide sequences against IMGT/GENE-DB human TR gene sequences. The TCRdist pipeline was used in a later analysis to assign CDR3 sequences and most-parsimonious VDJ recombination scenarios. A later analysis defined each TCR beta chain by its CDR3 amino acid sequence plus V-gene family, and excluded reads lacking a unique V-gene family. As a way to deal with suspected cross-contamination and a sequencing artifact, a later analysis dropped approximately 590 nucleotide sequences that were highly shared and had low generation probability. For each public chain, a later analysis derived a clonal expansion index from normalized ranks of inferred template counts within each repertoire. A later analysis computed generation probabilities with a VDJ recombination model fitted to out-of-frame rearrangements, and checked the results against IGoR. In a later analysis, hypergeometric tests were used to score TCR-TCR, TCR-HLA and TCR-CMV co-occurrence, with a repertoire-size bias correction applied to TCR pairs. A later analysis estimated false discovery rates by permuting HLA or CMV assignments 20 times. In a later analysis, co-occurring TCRs were grouped using DBSCAN, and TCRdist sequence similarity was added for clustering within HLA-allele-positive subsets. For co-occurrence clustering, repertoires with fewer than 30,000 or more than 120,000 public chains were excluded, along with 5 or 6 repertoires with anomalous nucleotide sharing. What TCRdb holds here is the immuneACCESS table cut down to in-frame rearrangements. Part of the clones is not present; checked against another copy, under half of the missing clones reflect an unresolved V gene, and the others are unexplained. For V, J and clone size, that table is used; D and trimming come from the DNA. Across this sample there are about 120,000 clones, with 75% seen only once. The leading ten clones occupy less than 3% of the sample.

Concerning this clone itself: Its binding antigen is unknown. The sample holds no much larger clone one base away, and base qualities are not on file.

From a lookup of the germline V gene (reference sequence), CDR1 and CDR2 are GTSNPN and SVGIG. Between the V and J ends, shortened by 4 bases and 7 bases respectively, the junction contains 20 bases. The cysteine opens and the phenylalanine closes a CDR3 of 14 amino acids. The retained sequence is limited to the CDR3, 42 bases, with the frame set at the first base. The source of this sequence is a woman aged 40 to 50 in good health and CMV-seropositive. The rearrangement joined TRBV30 to TRBJ2-7, with the D gene call left open. What was sequenced was PBMCs. Here is the DNA: TGTGCCTGGAAGACCGAGGCCTCGCTGCGGGAGCAGTACTTC. This sequence encodes CAWKTEASLREQYF.